Following are 8 T cell receptor beta chains from one sample sequenced in a study of regulatory T cells in long-lasting Graves disease. Library construction for TCR beta used iRepertoire HTBI primers and Arm-PCR of CDR3 regions. MiXCR, run by TCRdb on the multiplex PCR reads, gives a single entry per CDR3 protein. The data contain under 300,000 distinct CDR3 sequences, approximately 18% of them singletons. Time point in this sample: newly diagnosed GD, antithyroid drugs for less than 3 months. Making the TCR library involved RNA that had been extracted from PBMCs. These same records also appear under a second study, on T cells in Graves' hyperthyroidism and ophthalmopathy.

The specimen was peripheral blood mononuclear cells (PBMCs), collected at new diagnosis, from a patient treated with antithyroid drugs. The receptors originated from a woman aged 30 to 39 with Graves disease.

This clonotype was seen a handful of times. This likely reflects a read error, since a far larger clone is one base away. V and J are TRBV20-1 and TRBJ2-7; 9 nucleotides match TRBD1. V shed 0 bases, J shed 7 bases, and the junction held 13 bases outside the gene matches. CDR1 and CDR2 from the germline V gene are DFQATT and SNEGSKA (reference sequence). The length of the CDR3 is 16 residues. The CDR3 reads CSARDPGGQGLSEQYF. CDR3 coding DNA: TGCAGTGCTAGAGATCCGGGAGGACAGGGGCTCAGTGAGCAGTACTTC.

There are many counts of this clonotype. The chain is built from TRBV7-2 and TRBJ1-2; 7 bases line up with TRBD1. CDR3 length: 16 amino acids. V trimming: 5 bases; J trimming: 0 bases; junction bases outside the gene matches: 9. Per the germline V gene, CDR1 is SGHTA and CDR2 is FQGNSA. The CDR3 sequence: CASSPAGTGANYGYTF. DNA for the CDR3: TGTGCCAGCAGCCCGGCGGGAACAGGGGCTAACTATGGCTACACCTTC.

There are many counts of this clonotype. In nucleotides, the CDR3 is TGTGCCAGCAGCTTACAGGGTGCTAACTATGGCTACACCTTC. It encodes CASSLQGANYGYTF. The chain recombines TRBV11-2 with TRBJ1-2; a weak D match, TRBD1 (5 bases). The CDR3 is 14 amino acids. V was cut by 2 bases and J by 0 bases, with 7 bases left in between. Germline assignment: CDR1 SGHAT and CDR2 FQNNGV.

The table lists this clonotype with many counts. The rearrangement joins TRBV3-1 to TRBJ2-1; D possibly uses TRBD1 or TRBD2 (5 bases each). CDR3 size: 15 residues. Germline-derived CDR1 and CDR2 are LGHDT and YNNKEL (reference sequence). Trimming shortened V by 5 bases and J by 0 bases, and 11 bases separated the two germline ends. The CDR3: CASSWDGGSYNEQFF. CDR3 DNA sequence: TGTGCCAGCAGCTGGGACGGCGGCTCCTACAATGAGCAGTTCTTC.

This clonotype was detected many times. This chain connects TRBV7-2 to TRBJ2-7; 9 positions agree with TRBD2. The CDR3 totals 15 residues. Per the germline V gene, CDR1 is SGHTA and CDR2 is FQGNSA. The ends lost 1 base at V and 6 bases at J; junction bases unmatched: 7. CDR3 nucleotide sequence: TGTGCCAGCAGCTTAGGCGGCGGGGGGGCCTCCGAGCAGTACTTC. Protein sequence: CASSLGGGGASEQYF.

This clonotype appeared many times. V and J are TRBV7-9 and TRBJ2-6; no definite D call. CDR1 is SEHNR, CDR2 FQNEAQ, per germline (reference sequence). The V end lost 1 base, the J end lost 0 bases, and 7 bases lay between the germline ends. The CDR3 loop spans 16 amino acids. The CDR3 DNA sequence: TGTGCCAGCAGCTTAGACCGGAGCTCTGGGGCCAACGTCCTGACTTTC. Its protein product is CASSLDRSSGANVLTF.

As for this clonotype: This clone may be a read error of a much larger clone one base away. This chain uses TRBV3-1 with TRBJ2-1, with 8 bases fitting TRBD2. Germline lookup yields CDR1 LGHDT and CDR2 YNNKEL (reference sequence). This CDR3 region has 15 residues. V shed 2 bases, J shed 0 bases, and the junction held 0 bases outside the gene matches. In DNA, the CDR3 is TGTGCCAGCAGCCAACTAGCGGGCTCCTACAATGAGCAGTTCTTC. Amino acids: CASSQLAGSYNEQFF.

This clonotype was seen ten or more times. The chain employs TRBV12-5 and TRBJ1-3; D call uncertain. CDR3 size: 12 residues. Germline V gene sequence: CDR1 LGHNT, CDR2 FRNRAP. V gave up 1 base and J gave up 8 bases, with 6 bases separating them. The CDR3 loop reads CASGLGVYTIYF. The CDR3 coding sequence is TGTGCTAGTGGTTTGGGGGTATACACCATATATTTT.